A selection of T cell receptor beta chains follows, all from one sample in a study of PD-1 blockade in classical Hodgkin lymphoma. TCRdb keeps only in-frame clones here, not all; method: immunoSEQ multiplex PCR. The sample shows some 14,000 clones, roughly 86% of them seen only once. Here the sequenced sample was peripheral blood mononuclear cells (PBMCs), taken at baseline. The receptor set was obtained from a human donor with classical Hodgkin lymphoma. Both conserved end residues are part of each CDR3. A D gene is named only where the DNA matches it firmly. Size values are once, few and many counts, or a class for expanded clones, and some rows have none.

TGTGCCAGCAGTTACACAGGGGTCGAGCAGTACTTC CASSYTGVEQYF TRBJ2-7 NA 12 TRBD1 TRBV7-9
TGTGCCAGTAGTATAGTCCGCGGAACAGTGGGAAACACCATATATTTT CASSIVRGTVGNTIYF TRBJ1-3 NA 16 NA TRBV19
TGTGCCAGCAGACACGGACCGATCAACACTGAAGCTTTCTTT CASRHGPINTEAFF TRBJ1-1 NA 14 NA TRBV5-6
TGTGCCAGCAACCCGACTAGCGGGGGCCTCGGGGAGCTGTTTTTT CASNPTSGGLGELFF TRBJ2-2 NA 15 TRBD2 TRBV2
TGTGCCAGCAGGGGGGACATGACCTACGAGCAGTACTTC CASRGDMTYEQYF TRBJ2-7 NA 13 NA TRBV28
TGTGCCATCAGTGAAGGGGACCGTTACGAGCAGTACTTC CAISEGDRYEQYF TRBJ2-7 NA 13 NA TRBV10-3
TGTGCCAGCAGACCCGGGGTTCCCTGGGGCAGTGAGCAGTTCTTC CASRPGVPWGSEQFF TRBJ2-1 NA 15 NA TRBV27
TGTGCCAGTAGTATCGGGACAGGGACTGGAAACACCATATATTTT CASSIGTGTGNTIYF TRBJ1-3 NA 15 TRBD1 TRBV19
TGTGCCAGCAGCTTGGTGGGACTTGAGGAGGTGGAGACCCAGTACTTC CASSLVGLEEVETQYF TRBJ2-5 NA 16 NA TRBV7-6
TGTGCCAGCGTTAAGGGACAGGGACGGGAGACCCAGTACTTC CASVKGQGRETQYF TRBJ2-5 NA 14 TRBD1 TRBV2
TGTGCCAGCAGCTCCCGGACTCCCTTGATGAACGCCGGGGAGCTGTTTTTT CASSSRTPLMNAGELFF TRBJ2-2 NA 17 NA TRBV7-6
TGTGCCAGCAGCCCGCTTAGCGTGCGGACCTACGAGCAGTACTTC CASSPLSVRTYEQYF TRBJ2-7 NA 15 NA TRBV27
TGTGCCTGGAGTAGCGGGGGGGCCTGGGACATTCAGTACTTC CAWSSGGAWDIQYF TRBJ2-4 few 14 TRBD2 TRBV30
TGTGCCAGCAGCTTGGAGGGAGAGAACACTGAAGCTTTCTTT CASSLEGENTEAFF TRBJ1-1 NA 14 NA TRBV5-8